This T cell receptor (beta chain) was captured by sequencing in a study of blood T cell repertoires in COVID-19. About the research overall: Italy, Spain and the United States were the sources of the convalescent and acute COVID-19 samples. T cells, B-cell-depleted T cells, or PBMCs provided the cDNA or gDNA that served as material.

Study processing details: From reference gene primer amplification, estimates of nucleated cell counts were derived. Sequencing used immunoSEQ multiplex PCR; TCRdb keeps in-frame clones, though not all of them. That table supplies the V and J calls and clone size; D and trimming were determined from the DNA. The sample shows approximately 47,000 clones, 85% to 90% of them seen only once. From germline, CDR1 is SQVTM and CDR2 ANQGSEA. V dropped 6 bases and J dropped 2 bases, with 13 bases sitting between them. CDR3 length: 13 amino acids. The TCR sequence derives from a woman aged 60 to 75 with acute or convalescent COVID-19. This chain connects TRBV29-1 to TRBJ1-2; D is perhaps TRBD1 (5 bases). The sequenced material came from peripheral blood. The CDR3 region has the DNA TGCAGCGTCGTTCAGACAGAGAACTATGGCTACACCTTC. Protein: CSVVQTENYGYTF.